Following are 15 T cell receptor beta chains from one sample sequenced in a study of cytomegalovirus exposure and HLA in healthy donors. 60 Vbeta and 13 Jbeta primers were used in PCR. Profiled with immunoSEQ multiplex PCR; TCRdb holds only in-frame clones, not every one. This listing includes around 190,000 clones. Sequenced material: PBMCs. The receptor set was obtained from a woman in her 30s in good health and CMV-seropositive.

This chain joins TRBV5-1 and TRBJ2-1, with 7 positions matching TRBD2. V shed 6 bases and J 0 bases; nucleotides not matched to a gene: 6. The CDR3 contains 15 residues. The germline CDR1 and CDR2 sequences are SGHRS and YFSETQ. The chain's CDR3 is CASTSGESSYNEQFF. DNA for the CDR3: TGCGCCAGCACGAGCGGGGAGAGCTCCTACAATGAGCAGTTCTTC.

CDR3 residues: CASSVQNSNQPQHF. The CDR3 DNA reads as TGTGCCAGCAGTGTTCAGAACAGTAATCAGCCCCAGCATTTT. The chain joins TRBV2 to TRBJ1-5; D call uncertain. Germline V gene sequence: CDR1 SNHLY, CDR2 FYNNEI. This CDR3 spans 14 amino acids. V dropped 4 bases and J dropped 4 bases, with 11 bases sitting between them.

The rearrangement links TRBV30 to TRBJ2-1, with D possibly TRBD1 on 6 matching bases. CDR3 length: 15 amino acids. Germline values: CDR1 GTSNPN, CDR2 SVGIG (reference sequence). The germline V and J ends were trimmed by 3 bases and 3 bases, with 15 bases remaining between them. The CDR3 DNA reads TGTGCCTGGAGGACAGGAGCCGGCGGCTACAATGAGCAGTTCTTC. Translating gives CAWRTGAGGYNEQFF.

This chain joins TRBV6-5 and TRBJ2-4; TRBD1 is a possible D gene (6 bases). The CDR3 extends over 16 amino acids. Trimming took 0 bases from V and 9 from J, leaving 18 bases between them. The germline CDR1 and CDR2 sequences are MNHEY and SVGAGI. The CDR3 coding sequence is TGTGCCAGCAGTTACTCGGGACACGGTGAGGGGGTCATTCAGTACTTC. This translates into CASSYSGHGEGVIQYF.

The rearrangement uses TRBV19 and TRBJ2-3; possible D gene TRBD1, 6 bases. Deletions cut 1 base from V and 2 bases from J, with 10 bases between. CDR3 length: 15 residues. From germline, CDR1 is LNHDA and CDR2 SQIVND (reference sequence). CDR3 sequence: CASSIARGITDTQYF. In DNA, the CDR3 is TGTGCCAGTAGTATAGCAAGGGGGATCACAGATACGCAGTATTTT. The full variable domain, completed using reference TRBV19 and TRBJ2-3, is DGGITQSPKYLFRKEGQNVTLSCEQNLNHDAMYWYRQDPGQGLRLIYYSQIVNDFQKGDIAEGYSVSREKKESFPLTVTSAQKNPTAFYLCASSIARGITDTQYFGPGTRLTVL.

The J gene is TRBJ2-1, the V gene TRBV5-1, with 7 bases identical to TRBD1. The CDR3 length is 15 residues. Germline V gives CDR1 SGHRS, CDR2 YFSETQ. With V trimmed by 4 bases and J by 2 bases, 6 bases remained unmatched. CDR3 sequence reads: CASSLRDRTYNEQFF. CDR3 in DNA: TGCGCCAGCAGCCTCCGGGACAGAACCTACAATGAGCAGTTCTTC.

The chain employs TRBV19 and TRBJ1-1, with 8 bases that match TRBD1. With V trimmed by 4 bases and J by 0 bases, 4 bases remained unmatched. CDR1 and CDR2 from the germline V gene are LNHDA and SQIVND (reference sequence). This CDR3 contains 15 residues. The CDR3 DNA follows: TGTGCCAGTAGTAGGACAGGGCCCATGAACACTGAAGCTTTCTTT. Translated: CASSRTGPMNTEAFF. Full variable domain (rest looked up from reference TRBV19 and TRBJ1-1): DGGITQSPKYLFRKEGQNVTLSCEQNLNHDAMYWYRQDPGQGLRLIYYSQIVNDFQKGDIAEGYSVSREKKESFPLTVTSAQKNPTAFYLCASSRTGPMNTEAFFGQGTRLTVV.

V gene TRBV29-1 combines with J gene TRBJ2-1; the D is unclear. The germline V and J ends were trimmed by 4 bases and 6 bases, with 7 bases remaining between them. This CDR3 contains 11 residues. The germline V gene has CDR1 SQVTM and CDR2 ANQGSEA. Written as DNA, the CDR3 is TGCAGCGTTGTTATGTCCAATGAGCAGTTCTTC. It encodes CSVVMSNEQFF.

The chain uses TRBV5-6 and TRBJ2-7; no definite D call. The CDR3 runs 13 residues. Germline-derived CDR1 and CDR2 are SGHDT and YYEEEE. Trimming cost V 3 bases and J 2 bases, with 9 bases left between them. Here the CDR3 DNA reads TGTGCCAGCAGCTGGGCAGTTACCTACGAGCAGTACTTC. Amino acids: CASSWAVTYEQYF.

J is TRBJ2-1 and V is TRBV28; TRBD2 matches at 9 bases. Germline V gene sequence: CDR1 MDHEN, CDR2 SYDVKM. V shed 1 base, J shed 6 bases, and the junction held 4 bases outside the gene matches. The length of the CDR3 is 15 residues. CDR3 DNA: TGTGCCAGCAGTTTATCCGCGGGAGGGCCCAATGAGCAGTTCTTC. Protein sequence: CASSLSAGGPNEQFF.

The gene calls are TRBV2 and TRBJ2-7; TRBD1 matches 7 bases. Looked up from germline, CDR1 is SNHLY and CDR2 is FYNNEI. The CDR3 extends over 14 amino acids. V was clipped by 7 bases and J by 3 bases; unmatched bases: 9. CDR3 sequence: CASNSYRGRYEQYF. In DNA, the CDR3 is TGTGCCAGCAACTCGTACAGGGGCCGCTACGAGCAGTACTTC.

V usage is TRBV10-1 and J usage is TRBJ2-7; 8 positions match TRBD1. Looked up from germline, CDR1 is WNHNN and CDR2 is SYGVQD (reference sequence). The CDR3 spans 14 residues. With V trimmed by 6 bases and J by 2 bases, 6 bases remained unmatched. Here the CDR3 DNA reads TGCGCCAGCAGCTCCGGACAGGGTCCCTACGAGCAGTACTTC. It specifies CASSSGQGPYEQYF.

The genes are TRBV7-8 and TRBJ1-2; 11 bases fit TRBD1. The CDR3 spans 14 residues. V lost 5 bases and J lost 7; bases outside the gene matches: 6. Germline values: CDR1 SGHVS, CDR2 FQNEAQ. CDR3 in amino acids: CASSTPDRGLGYTF. DNA for the CDR3: TGTGCCAGCAGCACCCCGGACAGGGGGCTTGGCTACACCTTC.

The chain employs TRBV6-5 and TRBJ2-3, with a possible D match to TRBD1 (5 bases). This CDR3 comprises 13 residues. CDR1 is MNHEY and CDR2 is SVGAGI in the germline V gene. V was pared by 11 bases and J by 2 bases, with 14 bases between. DNA for the CDR3: TGTGCCTCCCGGTACAGGTCCACAGATACGCAGTATTTT. Translating gives CASRYRSTDTQYF.

The chain has TRBV19 and TRBJ1-5; unclear D gene. Trimming took off 4 bases at V and 6 bases at J, with 13 bases between the two ends. The CDR3 consists of 14 residues. Germline loops: CDR1 LNHDA, CDR2 SQIVND (reference sequence). In nucleotides, the CDR3 is TGTGCCAGTAGTAGGAGAGGTGTGGTTCAGCCCCAGCATTTT. Translation: CASSRRGVVQPQHF. Complete variable domain (other parts from reference TRBV19 and TRBJ1-5): DGGITQSPKYLFRKEGQNVTLSCEQNLNHDAMYWYRQDPGQGLRLIYYSQIVNDFQKGDIAEGYSVSREKKESFPLTVTSAQKNPTAFYLCASSRRGVVQPQHFGDGTRLSIL.